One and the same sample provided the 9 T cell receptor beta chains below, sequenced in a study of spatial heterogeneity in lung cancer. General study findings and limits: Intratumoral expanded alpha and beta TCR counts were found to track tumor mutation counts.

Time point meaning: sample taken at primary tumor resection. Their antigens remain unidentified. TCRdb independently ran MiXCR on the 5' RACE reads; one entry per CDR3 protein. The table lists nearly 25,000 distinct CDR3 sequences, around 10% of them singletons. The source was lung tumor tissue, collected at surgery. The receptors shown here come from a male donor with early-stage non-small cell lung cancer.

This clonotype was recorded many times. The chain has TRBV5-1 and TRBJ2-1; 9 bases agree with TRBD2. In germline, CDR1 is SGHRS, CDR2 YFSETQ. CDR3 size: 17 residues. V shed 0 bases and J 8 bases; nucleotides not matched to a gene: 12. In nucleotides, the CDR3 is TGCGCCAGCAGCTTGGGACCTAGCGGGGTCCCTTCGGATGAGCAGTTCTTC. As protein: CASSLGPSGVPSDEQFF.

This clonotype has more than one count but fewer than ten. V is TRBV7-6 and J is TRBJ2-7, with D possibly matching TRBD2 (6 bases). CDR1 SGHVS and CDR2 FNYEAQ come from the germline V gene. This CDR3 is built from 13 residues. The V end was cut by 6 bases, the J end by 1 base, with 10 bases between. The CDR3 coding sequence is TGTGCCAGCAGAGGGACTGCGTCCTACGAGCAGTACTTC. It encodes CASRGTASYEQYF.

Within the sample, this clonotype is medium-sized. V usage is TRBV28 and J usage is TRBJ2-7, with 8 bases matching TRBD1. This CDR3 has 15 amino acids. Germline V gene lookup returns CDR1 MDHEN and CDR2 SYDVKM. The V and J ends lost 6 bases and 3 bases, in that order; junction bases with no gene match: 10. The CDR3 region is CASRLRQGQVYEQYF. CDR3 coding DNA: TGTGCCAGCAGACTTAGACAGGGGCAGGTCTACGAGCAGTACTTC.

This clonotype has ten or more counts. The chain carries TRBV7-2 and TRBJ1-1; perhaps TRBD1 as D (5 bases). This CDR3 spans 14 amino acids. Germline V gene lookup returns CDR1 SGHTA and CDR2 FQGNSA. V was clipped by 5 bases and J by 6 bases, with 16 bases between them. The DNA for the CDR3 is TGTGCCAGCAGCCCGGGCCTTAGGGGCGCTGAAGCTTTCTTT. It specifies CASSPGLRGAEAFF.

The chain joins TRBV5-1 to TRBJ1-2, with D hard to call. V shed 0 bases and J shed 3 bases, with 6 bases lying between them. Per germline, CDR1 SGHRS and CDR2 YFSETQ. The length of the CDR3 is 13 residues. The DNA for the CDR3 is TGCGCCAGCAGCTTGGAAGGGTACTATGGCTACACCTTC. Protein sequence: CASSLEGYYGYTF.

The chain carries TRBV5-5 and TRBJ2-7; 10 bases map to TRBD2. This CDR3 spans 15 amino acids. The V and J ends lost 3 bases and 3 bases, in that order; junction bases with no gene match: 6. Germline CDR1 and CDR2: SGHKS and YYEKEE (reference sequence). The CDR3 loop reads CASSSLAGALYEQYF. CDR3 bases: TGTGCCAGCAGCTCCCTAGCGGGAGCGCTCTACGAGCAGTACTTC.

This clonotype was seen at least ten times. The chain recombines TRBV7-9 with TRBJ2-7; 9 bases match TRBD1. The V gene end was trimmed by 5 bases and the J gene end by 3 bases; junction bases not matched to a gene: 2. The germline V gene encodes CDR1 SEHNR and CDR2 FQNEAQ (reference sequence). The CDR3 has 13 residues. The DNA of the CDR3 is TGTGCCAGCAGCGGGGGACAGGGCTACGAGCAGTACTTC. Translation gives CASSGGQGYEQYF.

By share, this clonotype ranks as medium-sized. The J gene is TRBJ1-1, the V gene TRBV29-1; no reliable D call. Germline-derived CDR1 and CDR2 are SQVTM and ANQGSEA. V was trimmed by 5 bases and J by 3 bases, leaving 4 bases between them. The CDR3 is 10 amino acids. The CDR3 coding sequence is TGCAGCGTTTTTGACACTGAAGCTTTCTTT. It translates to CSVFDTEAFF.

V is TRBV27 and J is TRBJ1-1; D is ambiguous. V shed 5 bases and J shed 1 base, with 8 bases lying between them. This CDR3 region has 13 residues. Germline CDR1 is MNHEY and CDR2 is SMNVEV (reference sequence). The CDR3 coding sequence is TGTGCCAGCAGTATGACCGGGAACACTGAAGCTTTCTTT. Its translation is CASSMTGNTEAFF.